The source of this TCR beta chain is a study of CD8 T cells in Susac syndrome. The germline V gene has CDR1 SNHLY and CDR2 FYNNEI. V lost 2 bases and J 1 base, leaving 11 bases between the germline ends. The CDR3 consists of 15 residues. cDNA came from roughly 0.5 to 1 ug RNA primed by random hexamers. An immunoSEQ multiplex PCR amplified TCR beta CDR3 over 54 Vbeta and 13 Jbeta. TCRdb analysed the immunoSEQ multiplex PCR reads with MiXCR anew, one entry per CDR3 protein. This sample has more than 20,000 distinct CDR3 sequences, with 90% to 95% found just once. The authors carried out high-throughput sequencing of TCR beta. They applied it to CD8+ and CD4+ T cells obtained from blood. TEMRA cells were enriched by FACS, while CD8+ and CD4+ T cells were obtained through a negative isolation that was performed magnetically.

The TCR sequence derives from a human donor in good health. Material: CD8+ T cells from PBMCs. The V call is TRBV2, the J call TRBJ1-1; tentatively, D is TRBD1 (5 bases). The CDR3 sequence: CASSERWGGNTEAFF. CDR3 nucleotide sequence: TGTGCCAGCAGTGAACGGTGGGGGGGGAACACTGAAGCTTTCTTT.